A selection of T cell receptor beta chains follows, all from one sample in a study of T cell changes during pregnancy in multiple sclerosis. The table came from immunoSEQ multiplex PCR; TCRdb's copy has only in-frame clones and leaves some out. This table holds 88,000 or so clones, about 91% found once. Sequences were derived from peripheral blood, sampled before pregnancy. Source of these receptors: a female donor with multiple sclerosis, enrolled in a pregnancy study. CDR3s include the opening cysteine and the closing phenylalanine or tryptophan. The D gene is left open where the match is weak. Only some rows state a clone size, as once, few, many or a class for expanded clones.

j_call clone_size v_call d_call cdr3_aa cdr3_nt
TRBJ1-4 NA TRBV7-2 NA CASSLVLNWGATNEKLFF TGTGCCAGCAGCTTAGTTCTAAATTGGGGCGCAACTAATGAAAAACTGTTTTTT
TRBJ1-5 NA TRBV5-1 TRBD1 CASSVGQGDQPQHF TGCGCCAGCAGCGTGGGACAGGGGGATCAGCCCCAGCATTTT
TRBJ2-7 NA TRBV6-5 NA CASTVGANSYEQYF TGTGCCAGCACGGTAGGGGCTAACTCCTACGAGCAGTACTTC
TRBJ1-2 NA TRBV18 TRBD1 CASSPPMGGQPTNYGYTF TGTGCCAGCTCACCCCCGATGGGGGGACAGCCTACTAACTATGGCTACACCTTC
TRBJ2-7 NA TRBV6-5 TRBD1 CASSYWGQGAYEQYF TGTGCCAGCAGTTACTGGGGACAGGGGGCCTACGAGCAGTACTTC
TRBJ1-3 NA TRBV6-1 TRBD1 CASSQGRQGAGGNTIYF TGTGCCAGCAGTCAAGGGAGACAGGGGGCAGGGGGAAACACCATATATTTT
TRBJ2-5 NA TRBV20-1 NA CSAKLQQTQYF TGCAGTGCTAAACTCCAACAGACCCAGTACTTC
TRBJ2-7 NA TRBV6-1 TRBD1 CATTTGDSYEQYF TGTGCCACTACAACAGGGGACTCCTACGAGCAGTACTTC
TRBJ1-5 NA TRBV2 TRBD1 CASSVWRGLQPQHF TGTGCCAGCAGTGTTTGGAGGGGGCTTCAGCCCCAGCATTTT
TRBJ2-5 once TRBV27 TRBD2 CASSLFGTSGRTQETQYF TGTGCCAGCAGTTTATTTGGGACTAGCGGGAGGACCCAAGAGACCCAGTACTTC
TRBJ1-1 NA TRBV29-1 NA CSAHGSTEAFF TGCAGCGCCCATGGGAGCACTGAAGCTTTCTTT
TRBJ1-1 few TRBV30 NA CAWTRDKTEAFF TGTGCCTGGACCCGGGACAAAACTGAAGCTTTCTTT
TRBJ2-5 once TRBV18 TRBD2 CASSPPLVLADKAQYF TGTGCCAGCTCACCACCGTTAGTCCTAGCGGATAAGGCCCAGTACTTC
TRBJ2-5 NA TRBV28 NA CASSLLAPETQYF TGTGCCAGCAGCCTACTAGCTCCAGAGACCCAGTACTTC
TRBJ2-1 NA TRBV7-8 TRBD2 CASSPRRGTSYNEQFF TGTGCCAGCAGTCCTAGGCGGGGGACCTCCTACAATGAGCAGTTCTTC
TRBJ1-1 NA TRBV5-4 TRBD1 CASSHDQPGGGEAFF TGTGCCAGCAGCCATGACCAACCAGGGGGCGGGGAAGCTTTCTTT
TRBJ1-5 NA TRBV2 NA CASSREAWNQPQHF TGTGCCAGCTCCCGGGAGGCATGGAATCAGCCCCAGCATTTT
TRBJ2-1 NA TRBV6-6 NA CASSQSTRNEQFF TGTGCCAGCAGCCAATCAACTCGCAATGAGCAGTTCTTC
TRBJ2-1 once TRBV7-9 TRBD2 CASSRRLAGRGRAEQFF TGTGCCAGCAGTAGAAGACTAGCGGGCCGTGGGAGAGCTGAGCAGTTCTTC
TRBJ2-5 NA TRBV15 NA CATSRDSFQETQYF TGTGCCACCAGCAGAGATAGTTTCCAAGAGACCCAGTACTTC
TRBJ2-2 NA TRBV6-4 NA CASSDKASANTGELFF TGTGCCAGCAGTGATAAAGCTAGCGCAAACACCGGGGAGCTGTTTTTT
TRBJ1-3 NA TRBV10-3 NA CAIRPDSSGNTIYF TGTGCCATCAGGCCGGACAGCTCTGGAAACACCATATATTTT
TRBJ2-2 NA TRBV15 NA CATSGGLITGELFF TGTGCCACCAGCGGGGGACTTATCACCGGGGAGCTGTTTTTT
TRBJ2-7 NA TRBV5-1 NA CASSLRWGSSYEQYF TGCGCCAGCAGCTTGAGGTGGGGCAGCTCCTACGAGCAGTACTTC
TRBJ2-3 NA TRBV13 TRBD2 CASSLSLLAGGPTDTQYF TGTGCCAGCAGCTTATCCTTACTAGCGGGAGGGCCTACAGATACGCAGTATTTT
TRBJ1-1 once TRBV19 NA CASSILRGTEAFF TGTGCCAGTAGTATTTTAAGGGGCACTGAAGCTTTCTTT
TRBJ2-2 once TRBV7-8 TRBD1 CASSRGTANTGELFF TGTGCCAGCAGCCGAGGGACAGCGAACACCGGGGAGCTGTTTTTT
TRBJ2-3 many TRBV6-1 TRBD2 CASSEAAGGTDTQYF TGTGCCAGCAGTGAAGCGGCGGGAGGCACAGATACGCAGTATTTT
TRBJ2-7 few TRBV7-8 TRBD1 CASSPRGTGGDEQYF TGTGCCAGCAGCCCTAGGGGGACAGGGGGCGACGAGCAGTACTTC
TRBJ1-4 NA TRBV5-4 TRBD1 CASSLAGQAREKLFF TGTGCCAGCAGCTTGGCTGGACAGGCGAGGGAAAAACTGTTTTTT
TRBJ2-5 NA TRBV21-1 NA CASSREQYQETQYF TGTGCCAGCAGCAGGGAGCAGTACCAAGAGACCCAGTACTTC
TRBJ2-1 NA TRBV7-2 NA CASSARQSGVRGEQFF TGTGCCAGCAGCGCCCGGCAGAGCGGGGTCAGGGGTGAGCAGTTCTTC
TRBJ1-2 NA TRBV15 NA CATSRDLGADLYGYTF TGTGCCACCAGCAGAGATCTGGGGGCAGATTTGTATGGCTACACCTTC
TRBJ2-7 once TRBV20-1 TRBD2 CSARGGSEQYF TGCAGTGCTCGGGGCGGGAGCGAGCAGTACTTC
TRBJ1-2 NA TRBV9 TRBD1 CASSVGDRVGYTF TGTGCCAGCAGCGTAGGTGACAGGGTCGGCTACACCTTC
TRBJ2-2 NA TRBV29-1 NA CSVTGRGITGELFF TGCAGCGTTACAGGGCGGGGGATCACCGGGGAGCTGTTTTTT
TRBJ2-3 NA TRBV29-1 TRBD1 CSVGQGGTDTQYF TGCAGCGTTGGACAGGGTGGAACAGATACGCAGTATTTT
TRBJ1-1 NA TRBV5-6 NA CASSLGGEAFF TGTGCCAGCAGCTTGGGCGGGGAAGCTTTCTTT
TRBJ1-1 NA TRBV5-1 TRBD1 CASSSRPTGGPPEAFF TGCGCCAGCAGCTCCCGCCCGACAGGGGGTCCTCCGGAAGCTTTCTTT
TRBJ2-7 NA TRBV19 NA CASSPTINYEQYF TGTGCCAGTAGCCCGACAATTAACTACGAGCAGTACTTC
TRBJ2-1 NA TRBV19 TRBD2 CASSPGGVRDNEQFF TGTGCCAGTAGTCCCGGGGGGGTTAGGGACAATGAGCAGTTCTTC
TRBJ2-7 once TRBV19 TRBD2 CASSMRLAVNYEQYF TGTGCCAGTAGTATGAGGCTAGCGGTAAATTACGAGCAGTACTTC
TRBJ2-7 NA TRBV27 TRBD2 CASKPSGSLDEQYF TGTGCCAGCAAGCCTAGCGGGAGTCTGGACGAGCAGTACTTC
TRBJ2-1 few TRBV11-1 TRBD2 CASSFGTSERGNEQFF TGTGCCAGCAGCTTCGGGACTAGCGAGCGAGGGAATGAGCAGTTCTTC
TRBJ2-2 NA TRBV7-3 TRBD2 CASSRTGGSGELFF TGTGCCAGCAGCCGTACGGGCGGGAGCGGGGAGCTGTTTTTT
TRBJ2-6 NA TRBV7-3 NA CASSLRGIPSGANVLTF TGTGCCAGCAGCTTAAGGGGCATCCCCTCTGGGGCCAACGTCCTGACTTTC
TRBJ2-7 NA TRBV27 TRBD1 CASSSTGTGGYEQYF TGTGCCAGCAGTTCAACCGGGACAGGGGGTTACGAGCAGTACTTC
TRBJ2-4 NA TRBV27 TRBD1 CASSPRDRGVSIQYF TGTGCCAGCAGTCCCCGGGACAGGGGCGTGAGCATTCAGTACTTC
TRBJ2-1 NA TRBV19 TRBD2 CASSIGWLAGRNEQFF TGTGCCAGTAGTATAGGATGGCTAGCGGGGCGCAATGAGCAGTTCTTC
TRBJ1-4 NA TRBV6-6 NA CASSWQANEKLFF TGTGCCAGCAGTTGGCAGGCGAATGAAAAACTGTTTTTT
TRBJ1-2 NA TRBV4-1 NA CASSQSSVGYGYTF TGCGCCAGCAGCCAATCCAGCGTGGGCTATGGCTACACCTTC
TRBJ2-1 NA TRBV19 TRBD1 CASSNPGQLYNEQFF TGTGCCAGTAGTAACCCGGGACAGCTCTACAATGAGCAGTTCTTC
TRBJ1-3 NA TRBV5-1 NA CASSGGAPSGNTIYF TGCGCCAGCAGTGGGGGGGCTCCCTCTGGAAACACCATATATTTT
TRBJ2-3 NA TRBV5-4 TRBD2 CASSLQAGGDTQYF TGTGCCAGCAGCTTGCAAGCGGGGGGGGATACGCAGTATTTT